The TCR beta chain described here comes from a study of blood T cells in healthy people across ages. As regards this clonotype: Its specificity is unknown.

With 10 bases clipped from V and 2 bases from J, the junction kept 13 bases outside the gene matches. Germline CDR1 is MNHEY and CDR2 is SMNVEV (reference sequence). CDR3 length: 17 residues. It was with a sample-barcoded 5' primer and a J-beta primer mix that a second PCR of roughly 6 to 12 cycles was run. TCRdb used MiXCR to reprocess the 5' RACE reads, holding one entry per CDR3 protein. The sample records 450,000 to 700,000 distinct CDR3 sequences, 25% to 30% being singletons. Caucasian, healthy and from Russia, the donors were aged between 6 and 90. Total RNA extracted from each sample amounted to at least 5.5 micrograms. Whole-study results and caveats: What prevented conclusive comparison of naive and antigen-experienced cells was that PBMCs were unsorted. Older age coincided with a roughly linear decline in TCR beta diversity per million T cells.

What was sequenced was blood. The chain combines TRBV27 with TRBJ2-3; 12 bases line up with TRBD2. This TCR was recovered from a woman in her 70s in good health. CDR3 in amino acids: CATGLAGGPPLTDTQYF. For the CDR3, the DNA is TGTGCCACCGGGCTAGCGGGAGGGCCTCCCCTCACAGATACGCAGTATTTT.